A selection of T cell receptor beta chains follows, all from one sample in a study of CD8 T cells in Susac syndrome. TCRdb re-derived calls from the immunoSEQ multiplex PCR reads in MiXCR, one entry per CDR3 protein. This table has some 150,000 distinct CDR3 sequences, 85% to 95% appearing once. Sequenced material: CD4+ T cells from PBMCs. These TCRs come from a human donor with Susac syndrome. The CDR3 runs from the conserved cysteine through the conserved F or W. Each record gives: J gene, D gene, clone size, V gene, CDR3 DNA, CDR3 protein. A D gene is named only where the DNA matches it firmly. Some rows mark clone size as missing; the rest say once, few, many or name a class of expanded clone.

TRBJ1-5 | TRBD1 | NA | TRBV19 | TGTGCCAGTACCATGACAGGGTCGGGCAATCAGCCCCAGCATTTT | CASTMTGSGNQPQHF
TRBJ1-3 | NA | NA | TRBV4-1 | TGCGCCAGCAGCCAAGGAACAGGGCCAGGAAACACCATATATTTT | CASSQGTGPGNTIYF
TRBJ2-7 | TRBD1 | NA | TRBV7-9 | TGTGCCAGCAGCTTGGGGGACAGGGGAGGTTACGAGCAGTACTTC | CASSLGDRGGYEQYF
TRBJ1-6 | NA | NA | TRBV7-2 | TGTGCCAGCAGCCCCGGACCGACCTCACCCCTCCACTTT | CASSPGPTSPLHF
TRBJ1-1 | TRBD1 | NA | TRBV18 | TGTGCCAGCTCTCCGAATTCCGGGACAGGGATTGAAGCTTTCTTT | CASSPNSGTGIEAFF
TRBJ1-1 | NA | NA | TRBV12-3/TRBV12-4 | TGTGCCAGCAGATACAGGGCTTGGACTGAAGCTTTCTTT | CASRYRAWTEAFF
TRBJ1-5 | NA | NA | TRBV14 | TGTGCCAGCAGTGGTGCCGGTCGCAATCAGCCCCAGCATTTT | CASSGAGRNQPQHF
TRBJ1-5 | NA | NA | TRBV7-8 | TGTGCCAGCAGCCCGACCTCCCGAGATCAGCCCCAGCATTTT | CASSPTSRDQPQHF
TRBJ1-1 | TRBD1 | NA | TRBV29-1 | TGCAGTGGGCGACAGGGAATGAACACTGAAGCTTTCTTT | CSGRQGMNTEAFF
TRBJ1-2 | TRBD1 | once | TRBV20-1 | TGCAGTGCTAGAGATTACAGGGGTGGAGGAGGCTACACCTTC | CSARDYRGGGGYTF
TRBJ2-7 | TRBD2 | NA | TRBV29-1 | TGCAGCGTTGAAGATGGGGGTAGCGGGAGAACTGGGGAGCAGTACTTC | CSVEDGGSGRTGEQYF
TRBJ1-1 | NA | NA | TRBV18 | TGTGCCAGCTCACCAACGGGGACTGAAGCTTTCTTT | CASSPTGTEAFF
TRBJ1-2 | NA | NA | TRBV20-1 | TGCAGTGCTACTGATTCTGGCGGCTACACCTTC | CSATDSGGYTF
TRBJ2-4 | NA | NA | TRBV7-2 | TGTGCCAGCAGCTTATCGGTGGCACTCGTAGCCAAAAACATTCAGTACTTC | CASSLSVALVAKNIQYF
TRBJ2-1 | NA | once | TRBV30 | TGTGCCTGGACACCATCAGAGGATAAGCAGTTCTTC | CAWTPSEDKQFF
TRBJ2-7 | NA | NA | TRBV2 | TGTGCCAGCGGGGACGGAGGGCAGTACTTC | CASGDGGQYF
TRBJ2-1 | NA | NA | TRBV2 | TGTGCCAGCAGTGAACGGGCTAAGCGGACGGGGCGAGGTGAGCAGTTCTTC | CASSERAKRTGRGEQFF
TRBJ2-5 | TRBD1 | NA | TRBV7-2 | TGTGCCAGCAGCTGGCAGGGGGCGACGGCGGCCCAGTACTTC | CASSWQGATAAQYF
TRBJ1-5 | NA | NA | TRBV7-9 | TGTGCCAGTGGATTCGACGGACTTAGCAATCAGCCCCAGCATTTT | CASGFDGLSNQPQHF
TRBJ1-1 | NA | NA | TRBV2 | TGTGCCAGCACCATCGGTGTTAACACTGAAGCTTTCTTT | CASTIGVNTEAFF
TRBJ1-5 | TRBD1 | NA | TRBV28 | TGTGCCAGCAGTTGGATATACGGGACAGGGACTAGCAATCAGCCCCAGCATTTT | CASSWIYGTGTSNQPQHF
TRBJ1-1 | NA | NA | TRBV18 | TGTGCCAGCTCACCACCGAACAGGAACACTGAAGCTTTCTTT | CASSPPNRNTEAFF
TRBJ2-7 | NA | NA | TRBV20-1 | TGCAGTGCTAGAGACATCAATCTCAGCGGAGGCTACGAGCAGTACTTC | CSARDINLSGGYEQYF
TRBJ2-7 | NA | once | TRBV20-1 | TGCAGTGCTAGTAAGGTGGAGGTTTCGCCCGAGCAGTACTTC | CSASKVEVSPEQYF
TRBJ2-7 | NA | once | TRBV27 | TGTGCCAGCAGTTCCGGCCAGCGCCCCTCCCTGGAGCAGTACTTC | CASSSGQRPSLEQYF
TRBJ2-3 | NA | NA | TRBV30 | TGTGCCTGGAGGAAACGGGGACTGACAGGCACAGATACGCAGTATTTT | CAWRKRGLTGTDTQYF
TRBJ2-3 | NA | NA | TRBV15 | TGTGCCACCAGCAGAGCACCGGGAACCGGGGATACGCAGTATTTT | CATSRAPGTGDTQYF
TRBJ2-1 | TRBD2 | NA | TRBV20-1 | TGCAGTGCTGCCGGGACTAGTGGTAATGAGCAGTTCTTC | CSAAGTSGNEQFF
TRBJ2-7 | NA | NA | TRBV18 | TGTGCCAGCTCACCACCATCATCCTACGAGCAGTACTTC | CASSPPSSYEQYF
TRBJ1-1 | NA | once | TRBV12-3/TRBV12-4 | TGTGCCAGCACCAGGGGACAAGCGAACACTGAAGCTTTCTTT | CASTRGQANTEAFF
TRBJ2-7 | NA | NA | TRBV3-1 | TGTGCCAGCAGCCAAGATTCGGGCTCAAGGACCGAGCAGTACTTC | CASSQDSGSRTEQYF
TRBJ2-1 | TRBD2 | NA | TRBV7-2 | TGTGCCAGCAGCTCACTCAGCGGGAGGCACGTAAATGAGCAGTTCTTC | CASSSLSGRHVNEQFF
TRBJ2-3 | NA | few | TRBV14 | TGTGCCAGCAGCCCTAGGGGGTACACGCAGTATTTT | CASSPRGYTQYF
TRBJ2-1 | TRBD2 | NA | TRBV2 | TGTGCCAGCACCTCCGGGCTGGGACTAGCACATGAGCAGTTCTTC | CASTSGLGLAHEQFF
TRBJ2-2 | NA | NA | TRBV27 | TGTGCCAGCAGTTTTACAGGGACCGCCGGGGAGCTGTTTTTT | CASSFTGTAGELFF
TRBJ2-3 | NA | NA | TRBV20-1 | TGTAGCCTGGGGCGGGACCCCACAGATACGCAGTATTTT | CSLGRDPTDTQYF
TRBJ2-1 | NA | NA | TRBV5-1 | TGCGCCAGCAGCTTGGTCCGGTTCAATGAGCAGTTCTTC | CASSLVRFNEQFF
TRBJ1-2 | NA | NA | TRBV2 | TGTGCCAGCAGTGTTAGGGGGGCTGAAGGCTACACCTTC | CASSVRGAEGYTF
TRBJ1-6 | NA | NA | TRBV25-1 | TGTGCCAGCAGTGGACGGACAGTGAGCTCCTATAATTCACCCCTCCACTTT | CASSGRTVSSYNSPLHF
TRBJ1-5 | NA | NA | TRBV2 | TGTGCCAGCACTAAGGGACAAAGCAATCAGCCCCAGCATTTT | CASTKGQSNQPQHF
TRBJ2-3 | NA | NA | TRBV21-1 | TGTGCCAGCAGCAAAGGGGTAGGGATTATGCGAGAGGCGCAGTATTTT | CASSKGVGIMREAQYF